This T cell receptor beta chain came from a study of CD8+ T cells in alopecia areata. Indicated treatment: oral pan-JAK inhibitor, 5-10 mg twice daily. PBMCs were stained for CD3, CD4 and CD8, and CD4+ and CD8+ T cells were sorted. Germline-derived CDR1 and CDR2 are MGHRA and YSYEKL. V trimming: 1 base; J trimming: 4 bases; junction bases outside the gene matches: 6. The CDR3 sequence is 16 residues long. General study findings and limits: Unlike in mice, where it was clearer, TCR sharing across patients was less clear, possibly HLA-related. During tofacitinib treatment, many expanded lesional clones remained in scalp and blood.

The authors extracted RNA and reverse transcribed it into cDNA as the sequencing template. Here immunoSEQ multiplex PCR was the method, and the copy in TCRdb shows in-frame clones only, minus some. The table has roughly 73,000 clones, around 29% seen once. On this clone itself: Its target is not known.

Specimen: CD8+ T cells sorted from blood, collected at week 4, from a patient treated with tofacitinib. The rearrangement uses TRBV4-1 and TRBJ2-5; TRBD2 agrees at 10 bases. The sequence was obtained from a human donor with alopecia areata. The CDR3, as DNA: TGCGCCAGCAGCCAAGTTCCCCAGCGGGAGGGAGAGACCCAGTACTTC. Translated: CASSQVPQREGETQYF.